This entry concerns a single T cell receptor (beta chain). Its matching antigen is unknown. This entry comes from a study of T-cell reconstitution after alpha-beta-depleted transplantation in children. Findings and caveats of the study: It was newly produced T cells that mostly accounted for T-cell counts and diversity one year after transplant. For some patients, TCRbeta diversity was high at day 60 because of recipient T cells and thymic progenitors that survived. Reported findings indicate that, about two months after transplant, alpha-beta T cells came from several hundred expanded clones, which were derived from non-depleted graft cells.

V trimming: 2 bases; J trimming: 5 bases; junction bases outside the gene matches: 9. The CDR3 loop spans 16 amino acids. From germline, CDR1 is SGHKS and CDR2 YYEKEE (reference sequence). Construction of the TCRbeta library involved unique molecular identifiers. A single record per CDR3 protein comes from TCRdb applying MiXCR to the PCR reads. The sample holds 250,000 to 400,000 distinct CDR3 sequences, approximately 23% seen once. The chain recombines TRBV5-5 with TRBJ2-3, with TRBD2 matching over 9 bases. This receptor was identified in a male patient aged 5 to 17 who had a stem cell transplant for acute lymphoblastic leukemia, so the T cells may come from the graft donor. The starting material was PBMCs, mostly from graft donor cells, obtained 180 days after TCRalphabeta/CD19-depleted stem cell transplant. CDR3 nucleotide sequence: TGTGCCAGCAGCTTACCGACTAGCGGCCTCGGAGATACGCAGTATTTT. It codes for CASSLPTSGLGDTQYF. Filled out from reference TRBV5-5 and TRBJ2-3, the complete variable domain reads DAGVTQSPTHLIKTRGQQVTLRCSPISGHKSVSWYQQVLGQGPQFIFQYYEKEERGRGNFPDRFSARQFPNYSSELNVNALLLGDSALYLCASSLPTSGLGDTQYFGPGTRLTVL.